Presented here are 5 T cell receptor beta chains from one specimen sequenced in a study of T cell responses to AZD1222 COVID-19 vaccine. TCRdb's copy holds only in-frame clones and misses some; the assay was immunoSEQ multiplex PCR. This table holds roughly 150,000 clones, approximately 90% found once. Sequences were derived from peripheral blood, sampled on day 0 of AZD1222 vaccination. All receptors come from an adult in good health.

The J gene is TRBJ2-3, the V gene TRBV5-8, with 8 bases lining up with TRBD2. From germline, CDR1 is SGHTS and CDR2 YDEGEE. The CDR3 loop spans 16 amino acids. V shed 4 bases, J shed 3 bases, and the junction held 10 bases outside the gene matches. The CDR3 reads CASSPGLVRSTDTQYF. DNA of the CDR3: TGTGCCAGCAGCCCGGGACTAGTAAGGTCGACAGATACGCAGTATTTT.

In nucleotides, the CDR3 is TGTGCTAGTGGTTTGTGGGGGGCAGGTAATTCACCCCTCCACTTT. This encodes CASGLWGAGNSPLHF. This chain joins TRBV12-5 and TRBJ1-6; TRBD1 might be the D (6 bases). In germline, CDR1 is LGHNT, CDR2 FRNRAP. V was trimmed by 2 bases and J by 6 bases, leaving 11 bases between them. The CDR3 extends over 15 amino acids.

The rearrangement links TRBV24-1 to TRBJ1-4; 8 bases agree with TRBD1. Germline assignment: CDR1 KGHDR and CDR2 SFDVKD. The CDR3 length is 15 residues. V lost 3 bases, J lost 7 bases, and 6 bases stayed unmatched. CDR3 sequence reads: CATSDTGGPGEKLFF. CDR3 nucleotide sequence: TGTGCCACCAGTGATACAGGGGGTCCGGGTGAAAAACTGTTTTTT.

This clone was picked up one time. The chain uses TRBV5-5 and TRBJ2-4; D unresolved. CDR3 length: 16 residues. CDR1 is SGHKS and CDR2 is YYEKEE in the germline V gene (reference sequence). The V end lost 1 base, the J end lost 1 base, and 12 bases lay between the germline ends. CDR3 sequence (DNA): TGTGCCAGCAGCTTGTCGGGTACCGCGGCCAAAAACATTCAGTACTTC. Its translation is CASSLSGTAAKNIQYF. The complete variable domain, with remaining parts taken from reference TRBV5-5 and TRBJ2-4, reads DAGVTQSPTHLIKTRGQQVTLRCSPISGHKSVSWYQQVLGQGPQFIFQYYEKEERGRGNFPDRFSARQFPNYSSELNVNALLLGDSALYLCASSLSGTAAKNIQYFGAGTRLSVL.

The chain employs TRBV19 and TRBJ2-3; 7 bases match TRBD1. Trimming took 7 bases from V and 6 from J; bases not matched to a gene: 10. The germline gives CDR1 LNHDA, CDR2 SQIVND (reference sequence). The CDR3 is 14 residues long. The CDR3 is CASIGRQGRDTQYF. Written as DNA, the CDR3 is TGTGCCAGTATAGGAAGACAGGGTAGGGATACGCAGTATTTT.